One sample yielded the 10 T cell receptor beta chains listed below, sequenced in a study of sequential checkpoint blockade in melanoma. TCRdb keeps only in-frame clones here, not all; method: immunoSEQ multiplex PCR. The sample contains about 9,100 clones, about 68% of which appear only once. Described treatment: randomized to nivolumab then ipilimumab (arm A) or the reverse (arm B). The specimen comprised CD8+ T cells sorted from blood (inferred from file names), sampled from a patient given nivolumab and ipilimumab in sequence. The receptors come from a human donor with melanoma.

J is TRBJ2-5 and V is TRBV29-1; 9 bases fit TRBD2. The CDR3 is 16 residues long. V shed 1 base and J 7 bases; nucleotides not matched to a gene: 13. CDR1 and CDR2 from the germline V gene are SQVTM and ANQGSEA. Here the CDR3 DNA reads TGCAGCGTTGAAGGAGGAGCGGGAGGCCCTCCGGGGACCCAGTACTTC. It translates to CSVEGGAGGPPGTQYF. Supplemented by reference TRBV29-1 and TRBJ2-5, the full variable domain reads SAVISQKPSRDICQRGTSLTIQCQVDSQVTMMFWYRQQPGQSLTLIATANQGSEATYESGFVIDKFPISRPNLTFSTLTVSNMSPEDSSIYLCSVEGGAGGPPGTQYFGPGTRLLVL.

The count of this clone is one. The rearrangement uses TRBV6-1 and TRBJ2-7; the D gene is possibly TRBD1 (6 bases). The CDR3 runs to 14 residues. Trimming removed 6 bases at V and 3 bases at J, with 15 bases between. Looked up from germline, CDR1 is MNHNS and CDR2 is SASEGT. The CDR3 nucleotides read TGTGCCAGCAGCACAGGGTCCTCGGGCTACGAGCAGTACTTC. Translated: CASSTGSSGYEQYF.

The CDR3 here is CATRTGGEETQYF. CDR3 coding DNA: TGCGCCACCAGGACAGGGGGGGAAGAGACCCAGTACTTC. This chain connects TRBV10-2 to TRBJ2-5; TRBD1 matches at 10 bases. The CDR3 is 13 residues long. In germline, CDR1 is WSHSY, CDR2 SAAADI. V lost 10 bases to trimming and J lost 3 bases; unmatched junction nucleotides: 5.

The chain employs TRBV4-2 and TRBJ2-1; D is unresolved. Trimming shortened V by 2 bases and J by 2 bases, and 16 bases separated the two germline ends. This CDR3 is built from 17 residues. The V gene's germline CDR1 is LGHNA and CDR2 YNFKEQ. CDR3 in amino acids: CASSQHLGQSAYNEQFF. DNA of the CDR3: TGTGCCAGCAGCCAACATCTTGGTCAGTCCGCCTACAATGAGCAGTTCTTC.

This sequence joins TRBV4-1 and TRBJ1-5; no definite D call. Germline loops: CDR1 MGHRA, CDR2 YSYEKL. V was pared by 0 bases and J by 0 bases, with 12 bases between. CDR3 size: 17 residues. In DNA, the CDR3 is TGCGCCAGCAGCCAAGATGGAGGCATTTATAGCAATCAGCCCCAGCATTTT. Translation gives CASSQDGGIYSNQPQHF.

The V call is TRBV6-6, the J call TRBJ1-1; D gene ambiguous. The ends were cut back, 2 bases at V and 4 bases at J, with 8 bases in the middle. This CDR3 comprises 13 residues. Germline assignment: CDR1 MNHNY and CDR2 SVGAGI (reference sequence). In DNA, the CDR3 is TGTGCCAGCAGTTACGAAGGGAGCACTGAAGCTTTCTTT. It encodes CASSYEGSTEAFF.

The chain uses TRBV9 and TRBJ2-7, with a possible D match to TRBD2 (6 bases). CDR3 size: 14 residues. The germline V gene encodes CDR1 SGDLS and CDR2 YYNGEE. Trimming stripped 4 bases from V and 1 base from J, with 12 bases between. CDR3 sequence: CASSPHGGSYEQYF. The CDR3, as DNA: TGTGCCAGCAGCCCCCATGGGGGGTCCTACGAGCAGTACTTC.

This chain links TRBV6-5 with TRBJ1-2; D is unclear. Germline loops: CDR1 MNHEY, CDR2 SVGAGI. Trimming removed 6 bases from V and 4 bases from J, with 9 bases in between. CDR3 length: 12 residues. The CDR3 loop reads CASSPPGYGYTF. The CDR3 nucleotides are TGTGCCAGCAGCCCCCCGGGCTATGGCTACACCTTC.

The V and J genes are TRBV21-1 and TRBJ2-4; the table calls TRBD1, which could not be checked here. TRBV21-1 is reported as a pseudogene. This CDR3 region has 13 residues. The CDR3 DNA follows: TGTGCCAGTCCAGGGTTGACCAAAAACATTCAGTACTTC. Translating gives CASPGLTKNIQYF.

CDR3 in amino acids: CASGTSGGEVQFF. Written as DNA, the CDR3 is TGTGCCAGCGGGACTAGCGGGGGGGAAGTGCAGTTCTTC. The chain employs TRBV6-5 and TRBJ2-1, with TRBD2 matching over 16 bases. The CDR3 covers 13 residues. The V segment lost 8 bases and the J segment 12 bases; nucleotides outside the gene matches: 4. The V gene's germline CDR1 is MNHEY and CDR2 SVGAGI.